The 22 T cell receptor beta chains given below trace back to one sample, sequenced in a study of cytomegalovirus exposure and HLA in healthy donors. The primer mix had 60 Vbeta and 13 Jbeta primers. TCRdb keeps only in-frame clones here, not all; method: immunoSEQ multiplex PCR. In the table there are 150,000 to 200,000 clones, roughly 80% of which are singletons. Material for sequencing was PBMCs. The receptors derive from a woman aged 18-29 years in good health and CMV-seronegative.

This clone was observed a single time. The genes are TRBV4-3 and TRBJ1-5; no reliable D call. The CDR3 covers 15 residues. The germline CDR1 and CDR2 sequences are LGHNA and YSLEER. Deletions cut 0 bases from V and 1 base from J, with 7 bases between. The CDR3 bases are TGCGCCAGCAGCCAAGATTGGAGCAGCAATCAGCCCCAGCATTTT. It specifies CASSQDWSSNQPQHF.

The chain uses TRBV28 and TRBJ2-5, with a tentative D call TRBD2 (5 bases). CDR1 is MDHEN and CDR2 is SYDVKM in the germline V gene. The CDR3 contains 11 residues. The V and J ends lost 8 bases and 4 bases respectively, with 8 bases between them. The CDR3 protein is CASPAGETQYF. Written as DNA, the CDR3 is TGTGCCAGCCCGGCGGGAGAGACCCAGTACTTC.

The chain is built from TRBV7-2 and TRBJ2-7, with 11 positions matching TRBD1. This CDR3 contains 18 residues. Germline loops: CDR1 SGHTA, CDR2 FQGNSA. V lost 4 bases, J lost 4 bases, and 15 bases stayed unmatched. CDR3 nucleotides: TGTGCCAGCAGCTGGACAGGGGGCTTCCCAGCGCCATGTTACGAGCAGTACGTC. It encodes CASSWTGGFPAPCYEQYV.

The V call is TRBV19, the J call TRBJ2-3, with 7 bases matching TRBD1. The germline gives CDR1 LNHDA, CDR2 SQIVND (reference sequence). Losses at the gene ends were 10 bases for V and 3 bases for J; bases not matched to a gene: 10. The CDR3 is 14 residues long. CDR3: CATRLPGGTDTQYF. The CDR3 DNA reads as TGTGCCACCCGACTCCCAGGGGGTACAGATACGCAGTATTTT.

This clone was recorded only once. J is TRBJ2-5 and V is TRBV5-1; unclear D gene. Trimming removed 0 bases at V and 5 bases at J, with 8 bases between. The CDR3 is 13 residues long. The germline V gene has CDR1 SGHRS and CDR2 YFSETQ. CDR3 protein: CASSLGLRETQYF. CDR3 in DNA: TGCGCCAGCAGCTTGGGATTGAGGGAGACCCAGTACTTC.

The rearrangement joins TRBV9 to TRBJ2-5; no clear D. CDR3 length equals 14 residues. V shed 0 bases and J shed 0 bases, with 6 bases lying between them. Germline-derived CDR1 and CDR2 are SGDLS and YYNGEE. The CDR3 DNA sequence: TGTGCCAGCAGCGTAGGGAGATACCAAGAGACCCAGTACTTC. Amino acid sequence: CASSVGRYQETQYF.

The chain links TRBV10-3 to TRBJ2-4; tentatively, D is TRBD1 (6 bases). Germline CDR1 reads ENHRY; CDR2 reads SYGVKD. The CDR3 covers 16 residues. Trimming took 0 bases from V and 0 from J, leaving 9 bases between them. CDR3 sequence (DNA): TGTGCCATCAGTGAGTCAGACAGGCTAGCCAAAAACATTCAGTACTTC. Protein product: CAISESDRLAKNIQYF.

The chain joins TRBV11-2 to TRBJ2-7; D perhaps matches TRBD1 (7 bases). V gave up 2 bases and J gave up 1 base, with 12 bases separating them. The V gene's germline CDR1 is SGHAT and CDR2 FQNNGV. The CDR3 is made up of 15 amino acids. The CDR3 loop is CASSLFAGGSYEQYV. Written as DNA, the CDR3 is TGTGCCAGCAGCTTATTCGCAGGGGGGTCCTACGAGCAGTACGTC.

CDR3 amino acids: CASSVLAGRSTDTQYF. CDR3 DNA sequence: TGTGCCAGCAGTGTGCTAGCGGGTCGGAGCACAGATACGCAGTATTTT. The chain uses TRBV6-1 and TRBJ2-3, with 8 bases aligning to TRBD2. V lost 4 bases, J lost 0 bases, and 6 bases stayed unmatched. Germline CDR1 and CDR2: MNHNS and SASEGT. This CDR3 has 16 amino acids.

This clone has a single count. J is TRBJ1-2 and V is TRBV18; 8 positions agree with TRBD1. The CDR3 contains 18 residues. The J segment lost 0 bases and the V segment lost 3 bases, leaving 12 bases of the junction unmatched. Looked up from germline, CDR1 is KGHSH and CDR2 is LQKENI. The CDR3 here is CASSPQRGQGGSNYGYTF. Written as DNA, the CDR3 is TGTGCCAGCTCACCCCAACGAGGACAGGGAGGGTCTAACTATGGCTACACCTTC.

This chain joins TRBV6-5 and TRBJ2-7; tentatively, D is TRBD2 (6 bases). Germline-derived CDR1 and CDR2 are MNHEY and SVGAGI. V was shortened by 2 bases and J by 10 bases, with 12 bases between the two germline ends. The CDR3 covers 12 residues. CDR3 nucleotides: TGTGCCAGCAGTTACGAGGGAGGTCGTCAGTACTTC. It translates to CASSYEGGRQYF.

The chain uses TRBV7-9 and TRBJ2-7, with 7 bases fitting TRBD1. J gave up 5 bases and V 1 base, and 2 bases lay outside the gene matches. The CDR3 runs 13 residues. Germline CDR1 SEHNR, CDR2 FQNEAQ (reference sequence). This CDR3 is CASSLGQGHEQYF. CDR3 coding DNA: TGTGCCAGCAGCTTAGGACAGGGCCACGAGCAGTACTTC.

The chain is built from TRBV28 and TRBJ1-1; 10 bases align to TRBD1. V dropped 6 bases and J dropped 1; count of bases not matched to a gene: 5. CDR1 and CDR2 (germline): MDHEN, SYDVKM. The CDR3 totals 15 residues. The DNA for the CDR3 is TGTGCCAGCAGACCCCGGGACAGGGGGAACACTGAAGCTTTCTTT. Translation: CASRPRDRGNTEAFF.

The J gene is TRBJ1-1, the V gene TRBV7-2; 7 bases line up with TRBD1. CDR3 length equals 15 residues. Germline V gene lookup returns CDR1 SGHTA and CDR2 FQGNSA. J was trimmed by 5 bases and V by 5 bases; bases with no gene match: 11. CDR3 region: CASSKLQGMGTEAFF. The CDR3 nucleotides read TGTGCCAGCAGCAAGCTACAGGGGATGGGAACTGAAGCTTTCTTT.

The rearrangement uses TRBV30 and TRBJ1-6; D might be TRBD1 (6 bases). The germline V and J ends were trimmed by 2 bases and 9 bases, with 14 bases remaining between them. The V gene's germline CDR1 is GTSNPN and CDR2 SVGIG (reference sequence). This CDR3 has 14 amino acids. CDR3: CAWSKGVGSSPLHF. In DNA, the CDR3 is TGTGCCTGGAGTAAGGGGGTTGGGAGTTCACCCCTCCACTTT.

A note on this clone: The same CDR3 is also encoded by other DNA sequences in this sample. The chain is built from TRBV7-9 and TRBJ2-1; 14 positions match TRBD2. The germline V gene has CDR1 SEHNR and CDR2 FQNEAQ (reference sequence). The junction had 11 bases not matched to a gene; V was cut back by 5 bases and J by 8 bases. CDR3 length equals 17 residues. CDR3 amino acids: CASSPLSTSGRADEQFF. Here the CDR3 DNA reads TGTGCCAGCAGCCCACTCTCGACTAGCGGGAGGGCGGATGAGCAGTTCTTC.

V gene TRBV7-6 combines with J gene TRBJ2-5; D is ambiguous. Germline V gives CDR1 SGHVS, CDR2 FNYEAQ. The CDR3 is 15 residues long. With 6 bases removed from V and 4 bases from J, the gap between germline ends came to 18 bases. DNA of the CDR3: TGTGCCAGCAGGTTAATGTTCTCACCGGGAGAGACCCAGTACTTC. Protein: CASRLMFSPGETQYF.

The chain combines TRBV27 with TRBJ2-7; D remains unclear. The CDR3 loop spans 15 amino acids. V shed 5 bases and J shed 3 bases, with 17 bases lying between them. Germline values: CDR1 MNHEY, CDR2 SMNVEV (reference sequence). The CDR3 spells CASSTRLVGRYEQYV. In nucleotides, the CDR3 is TGTGCCAGCAGTACACGTTTGGTTGGGCGCTACGAGCAGTACGTC.

V usage is TRBV11-2 and J usage is TRBJ2-7, with 9 bases matching TRBD2. CDR3 size: 15 residues. Losses at the gene ends were 5 bases for V and 3 bases for J; bases not matched to a gene: 8. Germline V gene sequence: CDR1 SGHAT, CDR2 FQNNGV. The CDR3 DNA reads as TGTGCCAGCAGCCAAGCGGGAGGACTTGTCTACGAGCAGTACGTC. This gives the protein CASSQAGGLVYEQYV.

This chain links TRBV21-1 with TRBJ1-1. TRBV21-1 is shown as a pseudogene. The CDR3 runs 15 residues. CDR3 in DNA: TGTGCCAGCAGCAAAGTGAGCTCAAACGAAACTGAAGCTTTCTTT. It codes for CASSKVSSNETEAFF.

In its sample, this clone was seen a few times. The chain recombines TRBV9 with TRBJ2-1, with a weak D call TRBD2 (7 bases). Germline loops: CDR1 SGDLS, CDR2 YYNGEE. The CDR3 spans 16 residues. The V end lost 4 bases, the J end lost 2 bases, and 16 bases lay between the germline ends. The CDR3 nucleotides are TGTGCCAGCAGCCCCCGGGGGGCGGGAGCCTACAATGAGCAGTTCTTC. The encoded protein is CASSPRGAGAYNEQFF.

The chain combines TRBV20-1 with TRBJ2-7; D is undetermined. The V gene lost 1 base and the J gene lost 6 bases, with 7 bases spanning the gap. This CDR3 is built from 11 residues. Germline V gene lookup returns CDR1 DFQATT and CDR2 SNEGSKA (reference sequence). The CDR3: CSARGCGEQYV. The CDR3 bases are TGCAGTGCTAGAGGGTGCGGCGAGCAGTACGTC.